One and the same sample provided the 13 T cell receptor beta chains below, sequenced in a study of molecular identifiers for immune sequencing clone quantification. TCRdb processed the PCR reads anew with MiXCR; each CDR3 protein has one entry. The sample carries over 550,000 distinct CDR3 sequences, about 25% recorded once. Sequencing was performed on naive CD8+ T cells from blood, with Jurkat cell RNA spiked in. Subset of the sample: FACS-sorted CD8+CD4-CCR7+CD45RA+ naive T cells. Receptors were obtained from a human donor in good health. Some libraries in this study had Jurkat cell RNA spiked in.

A remark on this clonotype: A much larger clone differs from this one at a single base, so this may be a read error. V usage is TRBV10-3 and J usage is TRBJ2-3; no definite D call. CDR3 length: 12 residues. Per germline, CDR1 ENHRY and CDR2 SYGVKD. V was pared by 10 bases and J by 5 bases, with 13 bases between. The CDR3 protein is CATATRLDTQYF. For the CDR3, the DNA is TGTGCCACAGCGACGAGACTAGATACGCAGTATTTT.

The CDR3 spells CASSLRGRNTAAFF. Written as DNA, the CDR3 is TGCGCCAGCAGCTTGAGAGGGCGCAACACTGCCGCGTTCTTT. The rearrangement links TRBV5-1 to TRBJ1-1; unclear D gene. V lost 1 base to trimming and J lost 14 bases, with 21 bases between them. Looked up from germline, CDR1 is SGHRS and CDR2 is YFSETQ. CDR3 length: 14 amino acids.

The table lists this clonotype with a few counts. This chain links TRBV20-1 with TRBJ2-1; a possible D gene is TRBD2 (6 bases). Germline lookup yields CDR1 DFQATT and CDR2 SNEGSKA (reference sequence). The ends were cut back, 1 base at V and 9 bases at J, with 16 bases in the middle. There are 14 residues in the CDR3. The CDR3 is CSARGPGEVGEQFF. CDR3 coding DNA: TGCAGTGCTAGAGGTCCGGGAGAGGTAGGTGAGCAGTTCTTC.

J is TRBJ1-1 and V is TRBV24-1, with D perhaps TRBD1 (5 bases). The CDR3 has 13 amino acids. Per the germline V gene, CDR1 is KGHDR and CDR2 is SFDVKD. Trimming removed 4 bases from V and 4 bases from J, with 9 bases in between. CDR3 DNA sequence: TGTGCCACCAGTGACCAGGGAGGCACTGAAGCTTTCTTT. Translating gives CATSDQGGTEAFF.

The rearrangement links TRBV2 to TRBJ1-1, with unresolved D. Trimming shortened V by 5 bases and J by 7 bases, and 11 bases separated the two germline ends. The CDR3 consists of 12 residues. Germline V gene sequence: CDR1 SNHLY, CDR2 FYNNEI. As DNA, the CDR3 is TGTGCCAGCAGTCACCGCCAAAGTGAAGCTTTCTTT. Translated: CASSHRQSEAFF.

CDR3 nucleotide sequence: TGCGCCAGCAGTGAGGGAAGCGGGGGGGCCGATGAGCAGTTCTTC. Protein: CASSEGSGGADEQFF. The chain couples TRBV10-2 to TRBJ2-1; 10 positions match TRBD2. This CDR3 is built from 15 residues. After removal of 2 bases from V and 8 bases from J, the junction contained 6 bases not matched to a gene. CDR1 is WSHSY and CDR2 is SAAADI in the germline V gene.

As for this clonotype: A much larger clone differs by one base, so this may be a read error. The chain carries TRBV12-3 or TRBV12-4 and TRBJ2-1; D uncertain. This CDR3 region has 13 residues. The ends were cut back, 2 bases at V and 12 bases at J, with 14 bases in the middle. CDR3 protein: CASSLPQEFGQFF. CDR3 coding DNA: TGTGCCAGCAGTTTACCTCAGGAGTTCGGGCAGTTCTTC.

Ten or more counts support this clonotype. The chain uses TRBV7-8 and TRBJ2-3; maybe TRBD1 (6 bases). V was shortened by 2 bases and J by 4 bases, with 13 bases between the two germline ends. The CDR3 has 15 residues. Germline V gene sequence: CDR1 SGHVS, CDR2 FQNEAQ. The CDR3 DNA sequence: TGTGCCAGCAGCTTAAGGGGGAATGTCGCAGATACGCAGTATTTT. Translated: CASSLRGNVADTQYF.

This chain joins TRBV27 and TRBJ2-5; 11 bases map to TRBD1. This CDR3 is 18 amino acids long. V trimming: 4 bases; J trimming: 0 bases; junction bases outside the gene matches: 10. Germline CDR1 is MNHEY and CDR2 is SMNVEV (reference sequence). DNA of the CDR3: TGTGCCAGCAGTTCCATCGGACAGGGGGCTCCGTACCAAGAGACCCAGTACTTC. As protein: CASSSIGQGAPYQETQYF.

This clonotype was recorded at least ten times. The V call is TRBV7-9, the J call TRBJ2-2; unclear D gene. V was cut by 1 base and J by 6 bases, with 15 bases left in between. CDR3 length: 16 amino acids. CDR1 SEHNR and CDR2 FQNEAQ come from the germline V gene (reference sequence). The CDR3 nucleotides are TGTGCCAGCAGCTTAGGGGCCCTCTCTCCCCCCGGGGAGCTGTTTTTT. This encodes CASSLGALSPPGELFF.

The J gene is TRBJ2-1, the V gene TRBV4-1, with a weak D call TRBD2 (5 bases). The CDR3 contains 16 residues. Germline V gene data show CDR1 as MGHRA and CDR2 as YSYEKL. Trimming took off 4 bases at V and 0 bases at J, with 13 bases between the two ends. The chain's CDR3 is CASSRLMGSSYNEQFF. CDR3 bases: TGCGCCAGCAGCCGCCTTATGGGGAGCTCCTACAATGAGCAGTTCTTC.

On this clonotype: This could be a read error, since a much larger clone is one nucleotide away. The genes are TRBV20-1 and TRBJ2-4; D possibly corresponds to TRBD2 (5 bases). The CDR3 is 14 amino acids. Looked up from germline, CDR1 is DFQATT and CDR2 is SNEGSKA (reference sequence). The CDR3 loop reads CSARGSLAKYIQYF. CDR3 in DNA: TGCAGTGCTAGGGGGAGCCTAGCCAAATACATTCAGTACTTC.

About this clonotype itself: Possible read error: a much larger clone is one base away. The rearrangement joins TRBV15 to TRBJ2-3, with D tentatively TRBD1 or TRBD2 (5 bases each). With 5 bases removed from V and 2 bases from J, the gap between germline ends came to 11 bases. The CDR3 runs to 14 residues. Germline CDR1 is LNHNV and CDR2 is YYDKDF (reference sequence). CDR3 region: CATSAGTDTDTQYF. CDR3 nucleotide sequence: TGTGCCACCAGCGCCGGGACCGACACAGATACGCAGTATTTT.